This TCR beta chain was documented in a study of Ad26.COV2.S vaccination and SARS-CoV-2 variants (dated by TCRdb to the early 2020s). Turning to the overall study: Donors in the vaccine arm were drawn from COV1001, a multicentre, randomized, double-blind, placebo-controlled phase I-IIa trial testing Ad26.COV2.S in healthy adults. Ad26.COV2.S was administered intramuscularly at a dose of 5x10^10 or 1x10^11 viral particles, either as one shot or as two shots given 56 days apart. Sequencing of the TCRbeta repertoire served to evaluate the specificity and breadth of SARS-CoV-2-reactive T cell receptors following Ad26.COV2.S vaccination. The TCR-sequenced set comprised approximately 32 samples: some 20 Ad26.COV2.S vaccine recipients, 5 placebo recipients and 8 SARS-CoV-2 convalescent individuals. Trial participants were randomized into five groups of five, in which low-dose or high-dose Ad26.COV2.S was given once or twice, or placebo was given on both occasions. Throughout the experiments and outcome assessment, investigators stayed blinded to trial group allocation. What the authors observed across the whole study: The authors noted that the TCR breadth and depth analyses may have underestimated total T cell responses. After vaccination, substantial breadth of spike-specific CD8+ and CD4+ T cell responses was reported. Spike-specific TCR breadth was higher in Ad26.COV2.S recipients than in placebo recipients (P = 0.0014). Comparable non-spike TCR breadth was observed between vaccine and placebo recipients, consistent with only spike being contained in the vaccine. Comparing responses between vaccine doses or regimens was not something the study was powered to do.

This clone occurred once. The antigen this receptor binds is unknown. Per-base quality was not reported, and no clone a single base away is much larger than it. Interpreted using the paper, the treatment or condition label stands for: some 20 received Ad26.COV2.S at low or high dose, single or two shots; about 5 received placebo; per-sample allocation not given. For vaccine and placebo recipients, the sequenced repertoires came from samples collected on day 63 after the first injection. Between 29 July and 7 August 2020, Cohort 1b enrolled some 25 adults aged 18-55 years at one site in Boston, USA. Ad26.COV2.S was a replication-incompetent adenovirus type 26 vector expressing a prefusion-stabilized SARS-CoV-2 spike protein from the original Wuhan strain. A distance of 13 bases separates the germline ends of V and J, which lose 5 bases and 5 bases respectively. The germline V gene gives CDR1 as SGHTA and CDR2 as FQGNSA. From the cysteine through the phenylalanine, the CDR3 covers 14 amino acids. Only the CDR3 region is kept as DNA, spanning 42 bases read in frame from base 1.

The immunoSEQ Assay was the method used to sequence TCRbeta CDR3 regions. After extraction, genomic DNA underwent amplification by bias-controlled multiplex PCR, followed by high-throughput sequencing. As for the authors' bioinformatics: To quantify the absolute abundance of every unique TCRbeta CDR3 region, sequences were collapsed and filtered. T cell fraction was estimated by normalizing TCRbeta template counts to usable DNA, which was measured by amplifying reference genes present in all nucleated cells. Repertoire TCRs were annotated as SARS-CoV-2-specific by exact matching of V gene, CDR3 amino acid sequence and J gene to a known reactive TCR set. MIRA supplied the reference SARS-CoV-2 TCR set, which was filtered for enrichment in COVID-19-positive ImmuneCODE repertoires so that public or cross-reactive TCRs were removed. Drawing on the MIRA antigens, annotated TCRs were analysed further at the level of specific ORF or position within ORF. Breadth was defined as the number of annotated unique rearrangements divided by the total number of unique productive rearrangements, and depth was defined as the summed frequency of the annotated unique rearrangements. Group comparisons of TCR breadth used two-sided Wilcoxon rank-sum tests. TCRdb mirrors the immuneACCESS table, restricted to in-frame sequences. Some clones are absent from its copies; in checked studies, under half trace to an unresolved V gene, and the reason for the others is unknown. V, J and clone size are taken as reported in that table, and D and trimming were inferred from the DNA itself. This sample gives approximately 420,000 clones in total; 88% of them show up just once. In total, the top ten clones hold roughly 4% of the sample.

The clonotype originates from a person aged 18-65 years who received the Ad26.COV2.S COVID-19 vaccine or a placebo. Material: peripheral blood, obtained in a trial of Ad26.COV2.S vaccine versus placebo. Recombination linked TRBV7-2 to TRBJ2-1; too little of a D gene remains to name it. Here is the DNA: TGTGCCAGCAGCCCGCAGTCTGATAACAATGAGCAGTTCTTC. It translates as CASSPQSDNNEQFF.